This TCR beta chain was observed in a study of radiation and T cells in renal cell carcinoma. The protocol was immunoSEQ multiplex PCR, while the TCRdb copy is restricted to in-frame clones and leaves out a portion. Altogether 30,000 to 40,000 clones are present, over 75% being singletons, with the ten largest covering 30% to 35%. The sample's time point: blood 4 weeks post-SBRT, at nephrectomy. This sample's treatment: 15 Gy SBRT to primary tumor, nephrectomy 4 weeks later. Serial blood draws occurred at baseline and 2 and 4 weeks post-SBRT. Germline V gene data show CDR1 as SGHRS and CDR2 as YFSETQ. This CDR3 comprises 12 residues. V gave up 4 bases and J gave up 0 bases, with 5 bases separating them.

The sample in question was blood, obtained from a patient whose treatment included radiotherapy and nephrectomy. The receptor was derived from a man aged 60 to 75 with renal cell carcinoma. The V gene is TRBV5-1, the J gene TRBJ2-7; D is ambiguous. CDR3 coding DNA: TGCGCCAGCAGCCTCACCTCCTACGAGCAGTACTTC. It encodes CASSLTSYEQYF.